Each of the 16 T cell receptor beta chains below was sequenced from the same sample in a study of T cell changes during pregnancy in multiple sclerosis. TCRdb's copy holds only in-frame clones and misses some; the assay was immunoSEQ multiplex PCR. The data show about 73,000 clones, approximately 92% seen once. Sequences were derived from peripheral blood, sampled in the third trimester of pregnancy. The receptors stem from a female donor in good health, enrolled as a control in a pregnancy study.

The chain uses TRBV14 and TRBJ2-1, with D maybe TRBD2 (6 bases). The CDR3 spans 18 residues. Trimming removed 2 bases from V and 0 bases from J, with 17 bases in between. CDR1 is SGHDN, CDR2 FVKESK, per germline. CDR3 DNA sequence: TGTGCCAGCAGCCAACCGGGGACTTCTACTAGCTCCTACAATGAGCAGTTCTTC. Translation gives CASSQPGTSTSSYNEQFF. Together with reference TRBV14 and TRBJ2-1, the CDR3 gives the full variable domain: EAGVTQFPSHSVIEKGQTVTLRCDPISGHDNLYWYRRVMGKEIKFLLHFVKESKQDESGMPNNRFLAERTGGTYSTLKVQPAELEDSGVYFCASSQPGTSTSSYNEQFFGPGTRLTVL.

This clone is a singleton in its sample. The rearrangement joins TRBV7-9 to TRBJ1-4, with 8 bases matching TRBD1. The CDR3 covers 16 residues. V dropped 5 bases and J dropped 6; count of bases not matched to a gene: 11. Per germline, CDR1 SEHNR and CDR2 FQNEAQ (reference sequence). CDR3 residues: CASSAQAGGLYEKLFF. CDR3 bases: TGTGCCAGCAGCGCCCAGGCAGGGGGCCTATATGAAAAACTGTTTTTT.

The chain recombines TRBV2 with TRBJ1-4, with D maybe TRBD1 (5 bases). Germline values: CDR1 SNHLY, CDR2 FYNNEI. Trimming cost V 10 bases and J 5 bases, with 14 bases left between them. This CDR3 is 13 amino acids long. CDR3 amino acids: CATQRGMNEKLFF. For the CDR3, the DNA is TGTGCCACACAGCGGGGGATGAATGAAAAACTGTTTTTT. Together with reference TRBV2 and TRBJ1-4, the CDR3 gives the full variable domain: EPEVTQTPSHQVTQMGQEVILRCVPISNHLYFYWYRQILGQKVEFLVSFYNNEISEKSEIFDDQFSVERPDGSNFTLKIRSTKLEDSAMYFCATQRGMNEKLFFGSGTQLSVL.

The chain is built from TRBV10-1 and TRBJ1-5, with D possibly being TRBD1 (6 bases). The CDR3 contains 13 residues. From germline, CDR1 is WNHNN and CDR2 SYGVQD (reference sequence). V lost 3 bases and J lost 9, with 12 bases in between. The CDR3 protein is CASSEGGSGPQHF. In DNA, the CDR3 is TGCGCCAGCAGTGAAGGGGGTTCGGGGCCCCAGCATTTT.

The chain recombines TRBV19 with TRBJ1-2, with TRBD1 matching 8 bases. This CDR3 comprises 15 residues. V lost 1 base and J lost 4; bases outside the gene matches: 5. Looked up from germline, CDR1 is LNHDA and CDR2 is SQIVND (reference sequence). Here the CDR3 reads CASSIGQGATYGYTF. In nucleotides, the CDR3 is TGTGCCAGTAGTATAGGTCAGGGGGCCACCTATGGCTACACCTTC.

The chain combines TRBV19 with TRBJ2-7; 7 nucleotides line up with TRBD1. Trimming at V came to 6 bases and at J to 4 bases, leaving 3 bases not matched to a gene. The CDR3 runs 12 residues. Germline V gene lookup returns CDR1 LNHDA and CDR2 SQIVND (reference sequence). The CDR3 DNA is TGTGCCAGTAGACAGGGGCCTTACGAGCAGTACTTC. It is translated as CASRQGPYEQYF.

V and J are TRBV2 and TRBJ2-5; TRBD2 agrees at 12 bases. The CDR3 is made up of 16 amino acids. V lost 1 base and J lost 6; bases outside the gene matches: 6. From germline, CDR1 is SNHLY and CDR2 FYNNEI. CDR3: CASSEVTSGGRKTQYF. The CDR3 region has the DNA TGTGCCAGCAGTGAAGTTACTAGCGGGGGGAGAAAGACCCAGTACTTC.

The chain combines TRBV5-5 with TRBJ2-5; D possibly corresponds to TRBD1 (5 bases). V dropped 0 bases and J dropped 0 bases, with 9 bases sitting between them. There are 15 residues in the CDR3. The germline CDR1 and CDR2 sequences are SGHKS and YYEKEE (reference sequence). Here the CDR3 DNA reads TGTGCCAGCAGCTTGGAAGGGGCGTACCAAGAGACCCAGTACTTC. It is translated as CASSLEGAYQETQYF.

This clone was detected only once. This rearrangement joins TRBV4-1 to TRBJ2-2; a weak D match, TRBD1 (6 bases). The CDR3 sequence is 18 residues long. V dropped 3 bases and J dropped 1 base, with 18 bases sitting between them. Germline loops: CDR1 MGHRA, CDR2 YSYEKL. The CDR3 bases are TGCGCCAGCAGCCACCCTAGAGCAGGGGTTCTGAACACCGGGGAGCTGTTTTTT. It yields the protein CASSHPRAGVLNTGELFF.

V is TRBV28 and J is TRBJ1-5; no firm D call. The ends were cut back, 5 bases at V and 9 bases at J, with 20 bases in the middle. Germline-derived CDR1 and CDR2 are MDHEN and SYDVKM. The CDR3 sequence is 15 residues long. This CDR3 is CASSPPVPISRPQHF. In DNA form, the CDR3 reads TGTGCCAGCAGTCCTCCCGTCCCGATATCGCGGCCCCAGCATTTT.

This chain connects TRBV19 to TRBJ1-4; D is possibly TRBD1 (5 bases). The CDR3 length is 15 residues. V lost 2 bases and J lost 2, with 9 bases in between. Germline loops: CDR1 LNHDA, CDR2 SQIVND (reference sequence). The CDR3 loop reads CASSISGRTNEKLFF. In DNA form, the CDR3 reads TGTGCCAGTAGTATATCAGGGCGTACTAATGAAAAACTGTTTTTT.

This CDR3 is CASSLGDITHQETQYF. The CDR3 bases are TGTGCCAGCAGCTTAGGGGATATAACCCACCAAGAGACCCAGTACTTC. The chain has TRBV5-8 and TRBJ2-5; TRBD1 is a possible D gene (5 bases). The CDR3 covers 16 residues. The germline V gene encodes CDR1 SGHTS and CDR2 YDEGEE. V was trimmed by 2 bases and J by 0 bases, leaving 14 bases between them.

The V and J genes are TRBV29-1 and TRBJ2-7; 10 bases fit TRBD2. CDR1 is SQVTM and CDR2 is ANQGSEA in the germline V gene. Trimming removed 8 bases from V and 3 bases from J; junction bases left unmatched: 10. The CDR3 is 14 amino acids. Here the CDR3 reads CSTSSGSSDYEQYF. DNA of the CDR3: TGCAGCACTTCTAGCGGGAGCTCCGACTACGAGCAGTACTTC.

The chain uses TRBV6-1 and TRBJ2-3; 9 bases agree with TRBD1. The CDR3 length is 14 residues. After removal of 6 bases from V and 4 bases from J, the junction contained 5 bases not matched to a gene. Germline V gives CDR1 MNHNS, CDR2 SASEGT. Here the CDR3 DNA reads TGTGCCAGCAGAAGACAGGGGGGGTCAGATACGCAGTATTTT. Its protein is CASRRQGGSDTQYF.

This rearrangement joins TRBV4-3 to TRBJ2-1; TRBD2 matches at 8 bases. Germline V gene lookup returns CDR1 LGHNA and CDR2 YSLEER. This CDR3 comprises 13 residues. Unmatched junction bases numbered 1, after V lost 3 bases and J lost 6 bases. The CDR3 coding sequence is TGCGCCAGCAGCCAGACTAGCGCCAATGAGCAGTTCTTC. Amino acids: CASSQTSANEQFF.

V gene TRBV10-3 combines with J gene TRBJ2-7, with a possible D match to TRBD1 (5 bases). The CDR3 loop spans 19 amino acids. The V end lost 2 bases, the J end lost 1 base, and 24 bases lay between the germline ends. Germline V lookup: CDR1 ENHRY, CDR2 SYGVKD. The CDR3 region has the DNA TGTGCCATCAGTGAGGGAGCAGGGCAGGAGTTCAGGGATTCCTACGAGCAGTACTTC. Protein product: CAISEGAGQEFRDSYEQYF.